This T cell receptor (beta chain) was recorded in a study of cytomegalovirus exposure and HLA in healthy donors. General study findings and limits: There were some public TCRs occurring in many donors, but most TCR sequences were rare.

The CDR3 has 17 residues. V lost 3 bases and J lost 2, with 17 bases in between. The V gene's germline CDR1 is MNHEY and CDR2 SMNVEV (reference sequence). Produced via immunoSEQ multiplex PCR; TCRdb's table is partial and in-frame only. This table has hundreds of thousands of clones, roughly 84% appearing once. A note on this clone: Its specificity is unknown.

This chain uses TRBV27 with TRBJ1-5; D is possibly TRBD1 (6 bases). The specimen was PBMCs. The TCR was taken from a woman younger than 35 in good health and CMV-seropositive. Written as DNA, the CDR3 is TGTGCCAGCAGTTTTAACGCGGGGGGCGCGGGCAATCAGCCCCAGCATTTT. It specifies CASSFNAGGAGNQPQHF.